This TCR beta chain comes out of a study of T cells expressing NK-cell markers. Points from the study as a whole: Expanded NKG2C+ T cell clones had unclear HCMV specificity.

The CDR3 contains 18 residues. Beta-chain TCR cDNA was generated via 5'RACE template switching with UMIs. One entry per CDR3 protein, without DNA, is what TCRdb gives after re-calling the 5' RACE reads. The listing contains over 350,000 distinct CDR3 sequences. As to this clonotype: Its target is not known.

This TCR came from a woman aged 45-59 years in good health. Sequencing was carried out using blood T cells: a sorted CD56 or NKG2C T cell subset, CD4+ or CD8+ T cells, or bulk PBMC T cells (not recorded which). The rearrangement uses TRBV12-3 or TRBV12-4 and TRBJ2-3; the TCRdb call, TRBD2, lacks DNA for checking. The CDR3 spells CASSLKEGLAGDTDTQYF.